The next 19 T cell receptor beta chains were all read from a single sample in a study of shared clonotypes between healthy human individuals. Sequencing was performed with immunoSEQ multiplex PCR; in TCRdb, only in-frame clones are kept and a portion is missing. The sample has about 490,000 clones; 76% are singletons. Input material: PBMCs. Receptors were obtained from a woman aged 40 to 50 in good health. Some clones in this sample may be carry-over from other donors' samples.

The chain uses TRBV7-2 and TRBJ2-1; 7 positions agree with TRBD2. CDR1 is SGHTA, CDR2 FQGNSA, per germline. The V and J ends lost 1 base and 15 bases, in that order; junction bases with no gene match: 3. CDR3 length equals 11 residues. The CDR3 protein is CASSLEGRAFF. The CDR3 nucleotides read TGTGCCAGCAGCTTAGAAGGGAGGGCGTTCTTC.

The V and J genes are TRBV19 and TRBJ2-5; 8 nucleotides agree with TRBD1. The V gene's germline CDR1 is LNHDA and CDR2 SQIVND (reference sequence). This CDR3 is 14 amino acids long. With 4 bases clipped from V and 4 bases from J, the junction kept 5 bases outside the gene matches. The CDR3 nucleotides are TGTGCCAGTAGTAAGACAGGGGTTCGAGAGACCCAGTACTTC. Its protein product is CASSKTGVRETQYF.

With respect to this clone: This sample includes further DNA sequences coding for the same CDR3. The chain joins TRBV5-6 to TRBJ2-1; 8 positions agree with TRBD2. Germline V CDR1 and CDR2: SGHDT, YYEEEE. The V segment lost 3 bases and the J segment 0 bases; nucleotides outside the gene matches: 5. This CDR3 spans 16 amino acids. As DNA, the CDR3 is TGTGCCAGCAGCTCCACTAGCGGTAGCTCCTACAATGAGCAGTTCTTC. It codes for CASSSTSGSSYNEQFF.

This clone was recorded a few times. The chain combines TRBV29-1 with TRBJ1-1; no clear D gene. The germline CDR1 and CDR2 sequences are SQVTM and ANQGSEA. The length of the CDR3 is 13 residues. V lost 6 bases, J lost 1 base, and 12 bases lay in between. CDR3: CSVVPLGNTEAFF. In DNA, the CDR3 is TGCAGCGTGGTGCCTTTGGGGAACACTGAAGCTTTCTTT. Looking up the rest from reference TRBV29-1 and TRBJ1-1 gives the full variable domain: SAVISQKPSRDICQRGTSLTIQCQVDSQVTMMFWYRQQPGQSLTLIATANQGSEATYESGFVIDKFPISRPNLTFSTLTVSNMSPEDSSIYLCSVVPLGNTEAFFGQGTRLTVV.

This clone occurred a few times. The V gene is TRBV28, the J gene TRBJ1-1; D is possibly TRBD1 (5 bases). The CDR3 has 13 amino acids. Per the germline V gene, CDR1 is MDHEN and CDR2 is SYDVKM. The V and J ends lost 10 bases and 7 bases respectively, with 19 bases between them. CDR3 in amino acids: CATSSRVSDEAFF. In DNA, the CDR3 is TGTGCCACCTCATCCAGGGTTTCGGATGAAGCTTTCTTT.

This rearrangement joins TRBV7-3 to TRBJ2-1, with TRBD2 matching 11 bases. J gave up 6 bases and V 3 bases, and 4 bases lay outside the gene matches. This CDR3 contains 15 residues. Germline CDR1 SGHTA, CDR2 FQGTGA. CDR3 residues: CASSLELAGANEQFF. The DNA for the CDR3 is TGTGCCAGCAGCTTGGAACTAGCGGGAGCCAATGAGCAGTTCTTC.

In DNA, the CDR3 is TGTGCCAGCAGTGAAAAGGGCTACGAGCAGTACTTC. Translated: CASSEKGYEQYF. The chain recombines TRBV6-1 with TRBJ2-7; D is undetermined. V was shortened by 2 bases and J by 3 bases, with 5 bases between the two germline ends. CDR3 length: 12 residues. Germline V CDR1 and CDR2: MNHNS, SASEGT.

This chain joins TRBV7-3 and TRBJ2-3, with TRBD1 identical over 9 bases. Germline values: CDR1 SGHTA, CDR2 FQGTGA. V was clipped by 1 base and J by 6 bases; unmatched bases: 5. CDR3 size: 15 residues. This CDR3 is CASSLMGTGKDTQYF. CDR3 coding DNA: TGTGCCAGCAGCTTAATGGGGACAGGGAAGGATACGCAGTATTTT.

In DNA, the CDR3 is TGCGCCAGCAGCTTGATGGGACAGCCTGGGACTGAAGCTTTCTTT. Its translation: CASSLMGQPGTEAFF. The rearrangement uses TRBV5-1 and TRBJ1-1; TRBD1 matches 7 bases. The CDR3 is made up of 15 amino acids. Germline CDR1 reads SGHRS; CDR2 reads YFSETQ. Trimming at V came to 1 base and at J to 5 bases, leaving 8 bases not matched to a gene. The full variable domain, its missing parts supplied by reference TRBV5-1 and TRBJ1-1, is KAGVTQTPRYLIKTRGQQVTLSCSPISGHRSVSWYQQTPGQGLQFLFEYFSETQRNKGNFPGRFSGRQFSNSRSEMNVSTLELGDSALYLCASSLMGQPGTEAFFGQGTRLTVV.

This clone was seen repeatedly, ten times or more. The chain is built from TRBV6-1 and TRBJ2-3; 9 bases line up with TRBD1. This CDR3 has 14 residues. Germline V lookup: CDR1 MNHNS, CDR2 SASEGT. The V gene end was trimmed by 6 bases and the J gene end by 1 base; junction bases not matched to a gene: 2. CDR3 loop: CASSTGGRTDTQYF. CDR3 nucleotide sequence: TGTGCCAGCAGCACAGGGGGCCGCACAGATACGCAGTATTTT.

This clone was found a few times. The J gene is TRBJ1-1, the V gene TRBV6-5; 9 bases map to TRBD1. CDR1 MNHEY and CDR2 SVGAGI come from the germline V gene. This CDR3 spans 13 amino acids. V was clipped by 6 bases and J by 1 base; unmatched bases: 0. CDR3 coding DNA: TGTGCCAGCAGACAGGGGGCGAACACTGAAGCTTTCTTT. This encodes CASRQGANTEAFF.

V usage is TRBV25-1 and J usage is TRBJ2-7; maybe TRBD1 (5 bases). Germline assignment: CDR1 MGHDK and CDR2 SYGVNS. The CDR3 consists of 14 residues. V was shortened by 2 bases and J by 2 bases, with 10 bases between the two germline ends. The DNA for the CDR3 is TGTGCCAGCAGTGAAACCAGGGAAACCTACGAGCAGTACTTC. It specifies CASSETRETYEQYF.

The chain has TRBV6-6 and TRBJ1-1; D is ambiguous. Germline CDR1 is MNHNY and CDR2 is SVGAGI (reference sequence). V lost 5 bases to trimming and J lost 4 bases, with 11 bases between them. The CDR3 has 13 residues. The CDR3 nucleotides are TGTGCCAGCAGTCACCCTCCGGGCACTGAAGCTTTCTTT. Encoded protein: CASSHPPGTEAFF.

The chain has TRBV27 and TRBJ2-7, with TRBD1 identical over 7 bases. Germline-derived CDR1 and CDR2 are MNHEY and SMNVEV (reference sequence). This CDR3 spans 20 amino acids. Trimming at V came to 3 bases and at J to 6 bases, leaving 26 bases not matched to a gene. The CDR3 reads CASSFRAPTGQISFSTEQYF. The CDR3 nucleotides are TGTGCCAGCAGTTTTCGAGCACCGACGGGACAGATTTCTTTTTCGACCGAGCAGTACTTC.

The rearrangement joins TRBV5-1 to TRBJ2-2; TRBD2 matches 9 bases. The V and J ends lost 4 bases and 6 bases, in that order; junction bases with no gene match: 7. The CDR3 length is 15 residues. Germline CDR1 SGHRS, CDR2 YFSETQ. Here the CDR3 reads CASSKASGKSGELFF. The CDR3 DNA reads as TGCGCCAGCAGCAAGGCTAGCGGGAAATCCGGGGAGCTGTTTTTT.

The J gene is TRBJ2-1, the V gene TRBV29-1; D might be TRBD2 (6 bases). The germline V gene has CDR1 SQVTM and CDR2 ANQGSEA. The CDR3 extends over 13 amino acids. V was pared by 4 bases and J by 3 bases, with 10 bases between. CDR3 in amino acids: CSVAVADYNEQFF. CDR3 DNA: TGCAGCGTTGCCGTAGCGGACTACAATGAGCAGTTCTTC.

The rearrangement links TRBV18 to TRBJ1-4; D is perhaps TRBD1 (5 bases). Germline-derived CDR1 and CDR2 are KGHSH and LQKENI. The CDR3 extends over 16 amino acids. V was trimmed by 4 bases and J by 0 bases, leaving 12 bases between them. CDR3 sequence (DNA): TGTGCCAGCTCACGGACACTCACCTCAACTAATGAAAAACTGTTTTTT. This translates into CASSRTLTSTNEKLFF.

The chain recombines TRBV5-4 with TRBJ2-2; the D gene is possibly TRBD1 (6 bases). The CDR3 spans 13 residues. Trimming took 2 bases from V and 9 from J, leaving 11 bases between them. The germline V gene encodes CDR1 SGHNT and CDR2 YYREEE (reference sequence). The CDR3 region is CASSFQGSWELFF. The CDR3 DNA sequence: TGTGCCAGCAGCTTTCAGGGGTCCTGGGAGCTGTTTTTT.

The rearrangement uses TRBV6-4 and TRBJ2-3, with TRBD2 identical over 7 bases. V shed 3 bases, J shed 10 bases, and the junction held 13 bases outside the gene matches. This CDR3 is built from 15 residues. Germline V gene lookup returns CDR1 MRHNA and CDR2 SNTAGT. For the CDR3, the DNA is TGTGCCAGCAGTGAGAGGTTGAGGCGGGAGCGGTCGCAGTATTTT. Amino acids: CASSERLRRERSQYF.